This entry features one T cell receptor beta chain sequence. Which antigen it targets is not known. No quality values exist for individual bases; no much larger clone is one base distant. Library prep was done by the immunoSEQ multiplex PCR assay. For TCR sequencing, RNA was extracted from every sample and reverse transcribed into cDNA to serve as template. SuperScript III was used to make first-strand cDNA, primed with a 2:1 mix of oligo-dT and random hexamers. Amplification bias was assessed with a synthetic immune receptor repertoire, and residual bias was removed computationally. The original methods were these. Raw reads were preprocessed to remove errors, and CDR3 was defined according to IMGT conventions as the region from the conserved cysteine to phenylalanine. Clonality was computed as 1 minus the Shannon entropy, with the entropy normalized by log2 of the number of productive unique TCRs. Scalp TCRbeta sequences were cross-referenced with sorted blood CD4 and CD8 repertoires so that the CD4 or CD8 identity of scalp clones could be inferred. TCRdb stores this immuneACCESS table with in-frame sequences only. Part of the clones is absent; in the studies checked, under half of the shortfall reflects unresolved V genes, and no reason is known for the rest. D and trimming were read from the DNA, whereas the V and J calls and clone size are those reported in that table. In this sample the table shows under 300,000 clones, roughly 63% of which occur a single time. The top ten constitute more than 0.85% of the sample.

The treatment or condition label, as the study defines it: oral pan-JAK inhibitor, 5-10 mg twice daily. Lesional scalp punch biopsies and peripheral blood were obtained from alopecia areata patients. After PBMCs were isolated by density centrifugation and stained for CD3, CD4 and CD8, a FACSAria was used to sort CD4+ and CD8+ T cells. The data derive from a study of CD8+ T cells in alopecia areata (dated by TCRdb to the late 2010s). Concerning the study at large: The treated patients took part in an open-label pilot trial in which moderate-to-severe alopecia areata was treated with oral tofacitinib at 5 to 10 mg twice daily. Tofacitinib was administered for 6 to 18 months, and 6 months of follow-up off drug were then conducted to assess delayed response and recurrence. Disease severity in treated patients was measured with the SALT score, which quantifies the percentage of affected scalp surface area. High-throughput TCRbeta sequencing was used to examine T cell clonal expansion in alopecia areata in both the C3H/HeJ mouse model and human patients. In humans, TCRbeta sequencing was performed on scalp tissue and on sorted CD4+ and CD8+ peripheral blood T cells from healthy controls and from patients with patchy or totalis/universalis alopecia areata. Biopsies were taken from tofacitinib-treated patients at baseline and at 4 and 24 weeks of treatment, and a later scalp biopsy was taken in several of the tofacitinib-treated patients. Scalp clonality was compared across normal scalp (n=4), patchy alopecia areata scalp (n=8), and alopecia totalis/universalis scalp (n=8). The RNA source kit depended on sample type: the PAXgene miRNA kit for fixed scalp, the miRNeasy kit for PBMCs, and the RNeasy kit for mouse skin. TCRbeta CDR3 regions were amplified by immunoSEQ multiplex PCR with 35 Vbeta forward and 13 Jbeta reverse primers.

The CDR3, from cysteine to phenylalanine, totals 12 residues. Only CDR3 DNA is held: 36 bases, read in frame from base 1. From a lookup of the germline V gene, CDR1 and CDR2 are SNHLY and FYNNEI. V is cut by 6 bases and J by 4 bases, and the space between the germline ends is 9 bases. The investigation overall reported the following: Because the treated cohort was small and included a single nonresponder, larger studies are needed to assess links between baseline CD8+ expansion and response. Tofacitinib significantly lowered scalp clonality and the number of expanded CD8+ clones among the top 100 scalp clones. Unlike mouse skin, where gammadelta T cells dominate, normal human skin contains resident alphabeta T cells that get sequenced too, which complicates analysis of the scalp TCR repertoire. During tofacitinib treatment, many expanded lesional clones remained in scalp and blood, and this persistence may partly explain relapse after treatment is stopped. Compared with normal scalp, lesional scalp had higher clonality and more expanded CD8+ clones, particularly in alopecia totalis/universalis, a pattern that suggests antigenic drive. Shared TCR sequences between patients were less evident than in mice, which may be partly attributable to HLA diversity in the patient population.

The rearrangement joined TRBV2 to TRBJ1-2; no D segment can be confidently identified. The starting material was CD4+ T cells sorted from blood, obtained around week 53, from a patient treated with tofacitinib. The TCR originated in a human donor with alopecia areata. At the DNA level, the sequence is TGTGCCAGCAGGCCGAACCTCTATGGCTACACCTTC. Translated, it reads CASRPNLYGYTF.